The sequence of this TCR beta chain was determined in a study of blood T cells in healthy people across ages (dated by TCRdb to the mid-2010s). Some background on the complete study: Template switching captured roughly one uniquely barcoded TCR beta cDNA molecule per two T cells in model experiments. Using the same blood draw, the study looked at two additional independent replicas of 1 million unique cDNA reads for two donors, one aged 18 to 30 and the other aged 80 or older. The donors were split into four age groups: young (average about 15 years), middle-aged (nearly 40), aged (more than 60) and long-lived (roughly 88). The study measured age-related changes in TCR beta repertoire diversity using deep sequencing normalized with unique cDNA molecular identifiers. Donors of different ages were randomly distributed across sequencing lanes to avoid experimental bias. Here is what the overall study found, with its caveats: A strong correlation was found between observed TCR beta diversity and the percentage of naive T cells measured by flow cytometry. As age increased, observed TCR beta diversity per million T cells dropped in a roughly linear way, and a significant reduction was already evident by age 40. Estimates of total diversity based on one million sequenced T cells were regarded as lower bounds and as underestimates. Conclusive comparison of naive and antigen-experienced compartments was prevented by the profiling of bulk unsorted PBMCs. Compared with the aged group, the long-lived group had more naive CD4+ T cells, fewer expanded clones and increased TCR diversity, suggesting age selection. The CMV infection status of donors was not known, potentially confounding age-related changes in expanded clonotypes.

The germline V gene (reference sequence) yields DFQATT for CDR1 and SNEGSKA for CDR2. From V the trimming removes 3 bases and from J it removes 2 bases, while the gene matches leave 5 bases of the junction unaccounted for. From its cysteine to its phenylalanine, the CDR3 spans 15 amino acids. Kept here is only the CDR3 DNA, which spans 45 bases and is read in frame from base 1. The library came from 5' RACE. These reads were obtained on an Illumina HiSeq 2500. The second PCR ran for about 7 to 11 cycles and used a J-beta primer mix along with a sample-barcoded 5' primer. A unique molecular identifier was introduced onto each TCR beta cDNA molecule by a template-switch 5' adaptor carrying 12 random nucleotides. Each sample yielded at least 3 million CDR3-containing paired-end reads. First-strand cDNA was synthesized from all RNA with the Mint cDNA synthesis kit, primed by a TRBC-specific oligonucleotide. Following uracil-DNA glycosylase treatment, all cDNA underwent a first 18-cycle PCR with the universal primers M1SS and BC2_uni_R. The authors processed their data as follows. For normalization, 1 million high-quality reads, each with a distinct molecular identifier, were randomly selected from each sample. Reads sharing molecular identifiers were discarded rather than binned into consensus sequences. MiTCR, set to a Q25 quality threshold and the strictest error-elimination algorithm, was used for CDR3 identification, clonotype clustering and error correction. Lower-bound total TCR beta diversity was estimated with a nonparametric unseen species model using Euler transformation. TCRdb reprocessing: public reads trimmed at Q25 with fastp, clones called with MiXCR, in-frame beta chains kept. Rows with a matching CDR3 protein are joined into one entry that keeps the most common DNA and genes. TCRdb's processing, not the authors', yielded these V and J calls. The sample table records about 1,600,000 distinct CDR3 sequences; about 40% of these occur just once. The ten top clones hold 7.9% of the sample.

This clonotype was counted between two and nine times. Its antigen is currently not known. The input lacks base qualities; no much larger clone sits a single base away. The donors were some 36 Caucasian individuals from Russia, aged 6 to 90 years, who were systemically healthy. Each donor gave ten milliliters of peripheral blood, drawn into EDTA-treated Vacutainer tubes. Ficoll-Paque density-gradient centrifugation was used to isolate PBMCs, with at least 6 million per sample. Total RNA, at least 6 micrograms per sample, was extracted from PBMCs with Trizol reagent. The percentages of naive CD45RAhigh/CD27high T cells were determined by flow cytometry on a PBMC aliquot from every donor.

This TCR was recovered from a woman under 30 in good health. Source material: blood. The sequence joins TRBV20-1 to TRBJ2-1, and 9 junctional nucleotides match TRBD1. The nucleotide sequence is TGCAGTGCTAGGGACGGACAGGGGACCTACAATGAGCAGTTCTTC. This codes for CSARDGQGTYNEQFF.